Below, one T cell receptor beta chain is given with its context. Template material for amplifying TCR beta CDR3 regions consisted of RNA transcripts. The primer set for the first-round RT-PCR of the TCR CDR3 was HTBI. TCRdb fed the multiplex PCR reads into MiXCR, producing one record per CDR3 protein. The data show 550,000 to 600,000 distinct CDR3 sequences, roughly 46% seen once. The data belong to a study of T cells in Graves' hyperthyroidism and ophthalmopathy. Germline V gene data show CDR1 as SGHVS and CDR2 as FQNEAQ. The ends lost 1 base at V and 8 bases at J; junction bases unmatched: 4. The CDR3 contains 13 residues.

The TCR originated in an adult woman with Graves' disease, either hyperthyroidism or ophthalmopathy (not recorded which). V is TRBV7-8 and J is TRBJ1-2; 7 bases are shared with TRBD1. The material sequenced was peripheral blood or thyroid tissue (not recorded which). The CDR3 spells CASSLEGALGYTF. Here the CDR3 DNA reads TGTGCCAGCAGCTTAGAGGGGGCGCTGGGCTACACCTTC.